The clone carrying this T cell receptor beta chain was seen more than once but under ten times. Antigen specificity is unknown. Sequencing used cDNA as its template, made by extracting RNA and reverse transcribing it. The assay was immunoSEQ multiplex PCR, and TCRdb's table has in-frame clones only and misses some. The sample contains roughly 120,000 clones, 58% of which appear only once. Sample treatment: oral pan-JAK inhibitor, 5-10 mg twice daily. Specimens obtained from alopecia areata patients comprised lesional scalp punch biopsies and peripheral blood. PBMCs provided sorted CD4+ and CD8+ T cells. This entry belongs to a study of CD8+ T cells in alopecia areata. The CDR3 covers 16 residues. Trimming at V came to 3 bases and at J to 2 bases, leaving 2 bases not matched to a gene. The germline gives CDR1 MNHNS, CDR2 SASEGT. The study, taken as a whole, reports: An increase in clonality over normal scalp was evident in lesional scalp, especially alopecia totalis/universalis. One nonresponder leaves baseline CD8+ expansion's link to response uncertain.

The receptor's source is a human donor with alopecia areata. The rearrangement links TRBV6-1 to TRBJ2-1; TRBD2 aligns across 12 bases. The sample was CD8+ T cells sorted from blood, taken at week 4, from a patient treated with tofacitinib. The CDR3 sequence: CASSELAGGTYNEQFF. CDR3 nucleotide sequence: TGTGCCAGCAGTGAGCTAGCGGGGGGGACCTACAATGAGCAGTTCTTC.